What follows describes a single T cell receptor beta chain. The germline gives CDR1 SGHNT, CDR2 YENEEA. With 5 bases removed from V and 1 base from J, the gap between germline ends came to 14 bases. This CDR3 has 15 amino acids. The data were taken from a study of blood T cells in healthy people across ages. A sample-barcoded 5' primer and a J-beta primer mix were used in a second PCR of roughly 6 to 12 cycles. TCRdb fed the 5' RACE reads into MiXCR, producing one record per CDR3 protein. In the table there are about 770,000 distinct CDR3 sequences, more than 40% of which are singletons. Sequenced material: blood. The rearrangement uses TRBV11-3 and TRBJ1-1; no firm D call. This receptor was taken from a man aged 55 to 70 in good health. CDR3 bases: TGTGCCAGCAGCGCCGGACGCAGCAAGAACACTGAAGCTTTCTTT. Protein: CASSAGRSKNTEAFF. The variable domain in full, completed from reference TRBV11-3 and TRBJ1-1, reads EAGVVQSPRYKIIEKKQPVAFWCNPISGHNTLYWYLQNLGQGPELLIRYENEEAVDDSQLPKDRFSAERLKGVDSTLKIQPAELGDSAVYLCASSAGRSKNTEAFFGQGTRLTVV.